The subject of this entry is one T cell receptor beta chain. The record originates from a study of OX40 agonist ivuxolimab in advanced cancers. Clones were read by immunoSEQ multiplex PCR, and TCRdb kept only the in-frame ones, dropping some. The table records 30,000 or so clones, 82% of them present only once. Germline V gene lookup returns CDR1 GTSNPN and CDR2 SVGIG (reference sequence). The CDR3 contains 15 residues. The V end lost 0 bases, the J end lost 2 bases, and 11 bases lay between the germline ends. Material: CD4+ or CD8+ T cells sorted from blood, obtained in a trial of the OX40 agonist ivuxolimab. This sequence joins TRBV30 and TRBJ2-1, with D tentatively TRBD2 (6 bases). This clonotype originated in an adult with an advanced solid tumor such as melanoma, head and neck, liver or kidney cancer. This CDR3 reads CAWSVGSGTYNEQFF. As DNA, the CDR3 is TGTGCCTGGAGTGTGGGTAGCGGAACCTACAATGAGCAGTTCTTC.